These 18 T cell receptor beta chains came from one sample sequenced in a study of cytomegalovirus exposure and HLA in healthy donors (dated by TCRdb to the late 2010s). Receptor amplification or capture employed the immunoSEQ multiplex PCR assay. For the multiplex PCR, a mixture combining 60 forward primers for TCR Vbeta segments and 13 reverse primers for TCR Jbeta segments was used. The clones in this table, taken by TCRdb from immuneACCESS, are in-frame only. Not every clone is retained; where verified, under half of the shortfall comes from an unresolved V gene, and the cause of the rest is unknown. Across this sample there are some 130,000 clones, with 79% seen only once. The ten most abundant clones make up approximately 6.2% of the sample. Material for sequencing was PBMCs. The receptors stem from a middle-aged man in good health and CMV-seropositive.

The chain employs TRBV7-9 and TRBJ1-1, with D perhaps TRBD1 (5 bases). Germline lookup yields CDR1 SEHNR and CDR2 FQNEAQ (reference sequence). The length of the CDR3 is 13 residues. V was pared by 2 bases and J by 3 bases, with 7 bases between. The CDR3 sequence: CASSLQGDTEAFF. CDR3 coding DNA: TGTGCCAGCAGCTTACAGGGCGACACTGAAGCTTTCTTT.

A remark on this clone: Sequence at one end of the junction differs from germline and may be a read error. The chain carries TRBV7-9 and TRBJ2-7; a possible D gene is TRBD2 (5 bases). CDR3 length: 15 amino acids. Germline-derived CDR1 and CDR2 are SEHNR and FQNEAQ (reference sequence). The CDR3 spells CSSSPATTARTEQYF. DNA for the CDR3: TGTTCCAGCAGCCCCGCTACGACTGCTCGGACTGAGCAGTACTTC.

The chain uses TRBV10-2 and TRBJ2-7, with a weak D call TRBD1 (5 bases). This CDR3 has 16 residues. Per the germline V gene, CDR1 is WSHSY and CDR2 is SAAADI. The V end lost 0 bases, the J end lost 8 bases, and 20 bases lay between the germline ends. The CDR3 bases are TGCGCCAGCAGTGAGTCAGCAAGGGGAATTTGGAGTAAGCAGTACTTC. Its translation: CASSESARGIWSKQYF.

This clone occurred once. The rearrangement links TRBV6-5 to TRBJ2-7, with 9 bases lining up with TRBD1. J lost 5 bases, V lost 6 bases, and 11 bases had no gene match. Germline-derived CDR1 and CDR2 are MNHEY and SVGAGI. This CDR3 has 15 residues. The CDR3 nucleotides are TGTGCCAGCAGCCTTCTGGGGACAGGGTTCAACGAGCAGTACTTC. Amino acid sequence: CASSLLGTGFNEQYF.

This rearrangement joins TRBV7-6 to TRBJ1-1; D is ambiguous. Between the trimmed V and J ends, which lost 0 bases and 1 base, there was a span of 6 bases. Germline CDR1 and CDR2: SGHVS and FNYEAQ. This CDR3 is built from 14 residues. The CDR3 bases are TGTGCCAGCAGCTTAGCGGCTTGGAACACTGAAGCTTTCTTT. Translation: CASSLAAWNTEAFF.

The CDR3 coding sequence is TGCGCCAGCAGCTTCAGGACAGGGTCCTACGAGCAGTACTTC. Its protein product is CASSFRTGSYEQYF. The chain is built from TRBV5-1 and TRBJ2-7; TRBD1 matches 8 bases. Trimming cost V 2 bases and J 1 base; bases outside gene matches: 2. This CDR3 comprises 14 residues. Germline CDR1 reads SGHRS; CDR2 reads YFSETQ.

V and J are TRBV11-3 and TRBJ1-1; D is ambiguous. The V gene lost 1 base and the J gene lost 1 base, with 7 bases spanning the gap. This CDR3 comprises 14 residues. From germline, CDR1 is SGHNT and CDR2 YENEEA. The CDR3 DNA sequence: TGTGCCAGCAGCTTAGCCCAGGCGAACACTGAAGCTTTCTTT. Encoded protein: CASSLAQANTEAFF.

J is TRBJ1-6 and V is TRBV5-4; D is perhaps TRBD1 (6 bases). From germline, CDR1 is SGHNT and CDR2 YYREEE (reference sequence). The ends were cut back, 4 bases at V and 0 bases at J, with 14 bases in the middle. This CDR3 contains 17 residues. CDR3 nucleotides: TGTGCCAGCAGCGGGAAGACAGGAAGCTCCTATAATTCACCCCTCCACTTT. As protein: CASSGKTGSSYNSPLHF. Based on the CDR3 plus reference TRBV5-4 and TRBJ1-6, the full variable domain is ETGVTQSPTHLIKTRGQQVTLRCSSQSGHNTVSWYQQALGQGPQFIFQYYREEENGRGNFPPRFSGLQFPNYSSELNVNALELDDSALYLCASSGKTGSSYNSPLHFGNGTRLTVT.

This clone was detected once. V is TRBV15 and J is TRBJ2-1; D not resolved. V shed 5 bases and J shed 1 base, with 9 bases lying between them. Germline-derived CDR1 and CDR2 are LNHNV and YYDKDF (reference sequence). The CDR3 consists of 14 residues. The CDR3 protein is CATSALHSYNEQFF. As DNA, the CDR3 is TGTGCCACCAGCGCATTACATTCCTACAATGAGCAGTTCTTC.

This clone was detected only a few times. The rearrangement joins TRBV25-1 to TRBJ2-1; TRBD2 matches at 8 bases. J was trimmed by 2 bases and V by 6 bases; bases with no gene match: 0. The CDR3 length is 13 residues. Germline values: CDR1 MGHDK, CDR2 SYGVNS. The CDR3 bases are TGTGCCAGCAGCGGGAGGGCCTACAATGAGCAGTTCTTC. This encodes CASSGRAYNEQFF.

This chain joins TRBV5-1 and TRBJ2-1; 12 bases align to TRBD2. The CDR3 covers 16 residues. The V and J ends lost 0 bases and 9 bases, in that order; junction bases with no gene match: 7. Germline V CDR1 and CDR2: SGHRS, YFSETQ. The CDR3 sequence: CASSLAVTSGSGEQFF. The CDR3 DNA reads TGCGCCAGCAGCTTGGCCGTGACTAGCGGGAGTGGTGAGCAGTTCTTC.

The chain employs TRBV5-1 and TRBJ2-5, with D possibly being TRBD1 (5 bases). This CDR3 comprises 14 residues. V gave up 5 bases and J gave up 1 base, with 12 bases separating them. In germline, CDR1 is SGHRS, CDR2 YFSETQ. The CDR3, as DNA: TGCGCCAGCAGTACCAAGACAGCCCAAGAGACCCAGTACTTC. This translates into CASSTKTAQETQYF.

This clone was observed a few times. This sequence joins TRBV5-1 and TRBJ2-7; the match to TRBD2 covers 7 bases. Germline V lookup: CDR1 SGHRS, CDR2 YFSETQ. The CDR3 sequence is 14 residues long. V shed 3 bases and J 2 bases; nucleotides not matched to a gene: 5. CDR3 region: CASSWGGLTYEQYF. In nucleotides, the CDR3 is TGCGCCAGCAGCTGGGGGGGACTAACCTACGAGCAGTACTTC.

The CDR3: CASSPTWTSIGYEQYF. The CDR3 DNA sequence: TGTGCCAGCAGCCCAACCTGGACTAGTATAGGCTACGAGCAGTACTTC. J is TRBJ2-7 and V is TRBV28, with TRBD2 matching 7 bases. Germline V lookup: CDR1 MDHEN, CDR2 SYDVKM. The V segment lost 6 bases and the J segment 3 bases; nucleotides outside the gene matches: 14. The CDR3 contains 16 residues.

The table lists this clone with a count of one. The chain has TRBV7-9 and TRBJ2-7; perhaps TRBD2 as D (6 bases). Germline V gene sequence: CDR1 SEHNR, CDR2 FQNEAQ (reference sequence). CDR3 size: 14 residues. Trimming took off 6 bases at V and 2 bases at J, with 14 bases between the two ends. CDR3 residues: CASSLHGSPYEQYF. CDR3 coding DNA: TGTGCCAGCAGTCTTCACGGGAGTCCCTACGAGCAGTACTTC.

This clone was picked up a small number of times. This rearrangement joins TRBV10-1 to TRBJ2-7, with D maybe TRBD2 (5 bases). The CDR3 sequence is 11 residues long. Trimming removed 6 bases at V and 6 bases at J, with 9 bases between. Germline V gene sequence: CDR1 WNHNN, CDR2 SYGVQD (reference sequence). As DNA, the CDR3 is TGCGCCAGCAGCAACGAGGGCGAGCAGTACTTC. The encoded protein is CASSNEGEQYF.

This clone was recorded a few times. The chain carries TRBV7-6 and TRBJ2-1, with 13 positions matching TRBD2. This CDR3 region has 15 residues. Trimming at V came to 5 bases and at J to 5 bases, leaving 3 bases not matched to a gene. Germline V lookup: CDR1 SGHVS, CDR2 FNYEAQ. The CDR3 DNA sequence: TGTGCCAGCAGCACCGGGACTAGCGGGAACAATGAGCAGTTCTTC. The encoded protein is CASSTGTSGNNEQFF.

The chain joins TRBV19 to TRBJ2-5, with D possibly matching TRBD1 (6 bases). The CDR3 is 13 amino acids. The ends were cut back, 4 bases at V and 1 base at J, with 7 bases in the middle. CDR1 and CDR2 from the germline V gene are LNHDA and SQIVND (reference sequence). CDR3 protein: CASSTGAQETQYF. The CDR3, as DNA: TGTGCCAGTAGTACAGGGGCCCAAGAGACCCAGTACTTC.